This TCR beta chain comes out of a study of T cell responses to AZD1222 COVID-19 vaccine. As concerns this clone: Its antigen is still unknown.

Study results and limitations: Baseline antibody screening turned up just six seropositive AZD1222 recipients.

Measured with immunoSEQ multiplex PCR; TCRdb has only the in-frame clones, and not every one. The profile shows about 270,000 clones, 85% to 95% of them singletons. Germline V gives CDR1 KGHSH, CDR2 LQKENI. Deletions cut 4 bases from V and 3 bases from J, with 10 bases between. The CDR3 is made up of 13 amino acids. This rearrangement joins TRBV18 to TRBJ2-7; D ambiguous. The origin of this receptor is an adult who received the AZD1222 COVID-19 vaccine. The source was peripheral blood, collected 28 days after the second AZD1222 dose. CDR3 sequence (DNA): TGTGCCAGCTCACTGGCTTCCTTCTACGAGCAGTACTTC. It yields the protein CASSLASFYEQYF.